Shown below are 12 T cell receptor beta chains from a single sample sequenced in a study. Using its own MiXCR run on the 5' RACE reads, TCRdb lists one record per CDR3 protein. Found here are approximately 53,000 distinct CDR3 sequences, about 28% of them singletons; the top ten hold approximately 3%. The specimen was tumor-infiltrating memory CD4+ T cells sorted from the breast tumor. Indicated subset: memory CD4+ T cells, CD4+CD45RO+CD25-. These receptors all stem from a female donor with breast cancer.

This clonotype was counted between two and nine times. The V and J genes are TRBV5-5 and TRBJ2-1; 7 nucleotides match TRBD1. The V and J ends lost 4 bases and 6 bases, in that order; junction bases with no gene match: 7. There are 14 residues in the CDR3. Germline values: CDR1 SGHKS, CDR2 YYEKEE (reference sequence). The CDR3 loop reads CASSSQGQSNEQFF. The CDR3 nucleotides read TGTGCCAGCAGCAGCCAGGGACAGAGCAATGAGCAGTTCTTC. The full variable domain, completed using reference TRBV5-5 and TRBJ2-1, is DAGVTQSPTHLIKTRGQQVTLRCSPISGHKSVSWYQQVLGQGPQFIFQYYEKEERGRGNFPDRFSARQFPNYSSELNVNALLLGDSALYLCASSSQGQSNEQFFGPGTRLTVL.

This clonotype was seen more than once but under ten times. The chain employs TRBV4-1 and TRBJ2-1, with TRBD2 matching over 10 bases. Germline trimming cut 0 bases from V and 9 bases from J; bases unmatched to any gene: 5. The length of the CDR3 is 15 residues. Germline assignment: CDR1 MGHRA and CDR2 YSYEKL. The CDR3 loop is CASSQDKAGGREQFF. In nucleotides, the CDR3 is TGCGCCAGCAGCCAAGACAAAGCGGGGGGGCGTGAGCAGTTCTTC.

The CDR3 DNA reads as TGTGCCAGCAGCTTAGTCGGGAGGGAGTCAGATACGCAGTATTTT. Its translation: CASSLVGRESDTQYF. V gene TRBV7-2 combines with J gene TRBJ2-3; 8 nucleotides match TRBD2. Trimming cost V 1 base and J 4 bases; bases outside gene matches: 4. This CDR3 has 15 residues. Per the germline V gene, CDR1 is SGHTA and CDR2 is FQGNSA.

The V call is TRBV7-2, the J call TRBJ1-5; D uncertain. V dropped 1 base and J dropped 6 bases, with 13 bases sitting between them. The CDR3 contains 15 residues. Germline lookup yields CDR1 SGHTA and CDR2 FQGNSA. Written as DNA, the CDR3 is TGTGCCAGCAGCTTAGTGTGGGGAGAGGGTCAGCCCCAGCATTTT. This gives the protein CASSLVWGEGQPQHF.

V is TRBV5-1 and J is TRBJ1-4; D is unclear. The length of the CDR3 is 14 residues. The V gene's germline CDR1 is SGHRS and CDR2 YFSETQ. The V gene lost 4 bases and the J gene lost 5 bases, with 12 bases spanning the gap. The CDR3 DNA reads as TGCGCCAGCAGCCCGGGCTTGCTCAATGAAAAACTGTTTTTT. Its protein is CASSPGLLNEKLFF.

By its share, this clonotype is medium-sized. The chain has TRBV20-1 and TRBJ2-5; 8 positions match TRBD1. CDR1 and CDR2 (germline): DFQATT, SNEGSKA (reference sequence). The trim removed 3 bases at V and 9 bases at J, leaving 6 bases unmatched. The CDR3 contains 12 residues. CDR3 amino acids: CSASRGQVPQYF. The CDR3 DNA reads as TGCAGTGCTAGTCGGGGACAGGTTCCCCAGTACTTC.

This clonotype has more than one count but fewer than ten. V gene TRBV24-1 combines with J gene TRBJ1-1; D is uncertain. CDR3 size: 12 residues. Germline CDR1 KGHDR, CDR2 SFDVKD. Trimming removed 3 bases from V and 6 bases from J, with 7 bases in between. CDR3 amino acids: CATSDAGAEAFF. Written as DNA, the CDR3 is TGTGCCACCAGTGATGCTGGGGCTGAAGCTTTCTTT.

This clonotype appeared many times. The chain links TRBV29-1 to TRBJ2-7; 10 nucleotides line up with TRBD1. The germline V gene has CDR1 SQVTM and CDR2 ANQGSEA. CDR3 length equals 14 residues. V lost 2 bases to trimming and J lost 5 bases; unmatched junction nucleotides: 6. The CDR3 DNA reads TGCAGCGTTGAATCCCCGGACAGGGGGAACGAGCAGTACTTC. Its translation is CSVESPDRGNEQYF.

This clonotype showed up just a few times. A much larger clone sits a single nucleotide away, making a read error possible. This sequence joins TRBV29-1 and TRBJ2-1; 8 positions match TRBD1. V lost 6 bases to trimming and J lost 7 bases; unmatched junction nucleotides: 8. The CDR3 runs 13 residues. The germline CDR1 and CDR2 sequences are SQVTM and ANQGSEA. The CDR3 DNA is TGCAGCGTAGAGCGGACAGGGCGGAATGAGCAGTTCTTC. Its protein product is CSVERTGRNEQFF.

The V and J genes are TRBV7-9 and TRBJ2-5; D call uncertain. The CDR3 length is 12 residues. Trimming pared 2 bases from V and 7 bases from J, leaving 8 bases between. Germline V lookup: CDR1 SEHNR, CDR2 FQNEAQ (reference sequence). The CDR3 region has the DNA TGTGCCAGCAGCTTAACGACCGGGACCCAGTACTTC. This codes for CASSLTTGTQYF.

Many counts were recorded for this clonotype. The chain couples TRBV5-1 to TRBJ1-1; perhaps TRBD1 as D (6 bases). This CDR3 is 14 amino acids long. Germline V gives CDR1 SGHRS, CDR2 YFSETQ. The V end lost 0 bases, the J end lost 2 bases, and 8 bases lay between the germline ends. CDR3 bases: TGCGCCAGCAGCTTGGAGACAGGAAACACTGAAGCTTTCTTT. Amino acids: CASSLETGNTEAFF. Full variable domain (rest looked up from reference TRBV5-1 and TRBJ1-1): KAGVTQTPRYLIKTRGQQVTLSCSPISGHRSVSWYQQTPGQGLQFLFEYFSETQRNKGNFPGRFSGRQFSNSRSEMNVSTLELGDSALYLCASSLETGNTEAFFGQGTRLTVV.

This chain links TRBV7-6 with TRBJ1-5, with no clear D. The germline gives CDR1 SGHVS, CDR2 FNYEAQ. Trimming pared 0 bases from V and 0 bases from J, leaving 9 bases between. There are 16 residues in the CDR3. The CDR3 DNA sequence: TGTGCCAGCAGCTTAGCCCCGGGTCCTAGCAATCAGCCCCAGCATTTT. Translation: CASSLAPGPSNQPQHF.